This T cell receptor (beta chain) was sequenced for a study of blood T cell repertoires in COVID-19. Overall study: Sites across the United States, Italy and Spain contributed samples from acute and convalescent COVID-19.

The cohort comprised adults aged 18 to 89 years residing in 20 to 30 US areas. Assignment of participants to cohorts was predicated upon participant-reported clinical history. Recovered status in Cohort 3 required two negative PCRs, clearance, or symptom resolution. The protocol was immunoSEQ multiplex PCR, while the TCRdb copy is restricted to in-frame clones and leaves out a portion. The data show about 160,000 clones, more than 70% seen once. Germline V gene sequence: CDR1 DFQATT, CDR2 SNEGSKA (reference sequence). The CDR3 is 13 residues long. V was clipped by 3 bases and J by 5 bases, with 10 bases between them.

Input material: PBMCs or T cells enriched from blood (not recorded which). The V call is TRBV20-1, the J call TRBJ2-2, with no clear D. The sequence was collected from a man aged 55 to 69 who had recovered from COVID-19. As DNA, the CDR3 is TGCAGTGCTAGTGGCCAAACAACCGGGGAGCTGTTTTTT. The encoded protein is CSASGQTTGELFF.